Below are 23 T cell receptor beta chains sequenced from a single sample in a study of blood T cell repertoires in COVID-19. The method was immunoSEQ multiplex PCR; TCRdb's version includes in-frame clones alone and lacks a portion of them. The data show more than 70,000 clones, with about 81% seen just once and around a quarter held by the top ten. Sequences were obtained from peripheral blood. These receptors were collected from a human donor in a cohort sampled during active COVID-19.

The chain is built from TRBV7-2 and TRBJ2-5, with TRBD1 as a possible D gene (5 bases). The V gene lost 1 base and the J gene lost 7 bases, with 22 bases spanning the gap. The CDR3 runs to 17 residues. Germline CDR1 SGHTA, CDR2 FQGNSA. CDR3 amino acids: CASSLVGGRVLKGTQYF. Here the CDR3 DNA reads TGTGCCAGCAGCTTAGTTGGTGGCAGGGTACTTAAAGGGACCCAGTACTTC.

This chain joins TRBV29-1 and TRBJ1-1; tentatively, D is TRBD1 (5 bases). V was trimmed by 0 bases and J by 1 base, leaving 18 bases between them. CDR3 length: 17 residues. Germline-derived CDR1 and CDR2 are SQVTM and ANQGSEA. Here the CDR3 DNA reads TGCAGCGTTGAAGATCCGGCAGGGTCCCCGAGGAACACTGAAGCTTTCTTT. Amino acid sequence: CSVEDPAGSPRNTEAFF.

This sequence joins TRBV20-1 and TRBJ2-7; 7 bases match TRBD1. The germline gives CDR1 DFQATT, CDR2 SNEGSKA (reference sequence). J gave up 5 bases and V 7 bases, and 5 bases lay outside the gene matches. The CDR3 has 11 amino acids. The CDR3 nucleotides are TGCAGTGTCCAGGGGGAAGACGAGCAGTACTTC. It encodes CSVQGEDEQYF.

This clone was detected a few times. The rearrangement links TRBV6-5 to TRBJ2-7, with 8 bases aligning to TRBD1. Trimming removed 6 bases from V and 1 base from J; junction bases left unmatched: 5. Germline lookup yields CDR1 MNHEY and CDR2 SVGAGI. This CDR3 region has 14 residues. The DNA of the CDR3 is TGTGCCAGCAGGGTCGGACAGGGATCCTACGAGCAGTACTTC. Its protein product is CASRVGQGSYEQYF.

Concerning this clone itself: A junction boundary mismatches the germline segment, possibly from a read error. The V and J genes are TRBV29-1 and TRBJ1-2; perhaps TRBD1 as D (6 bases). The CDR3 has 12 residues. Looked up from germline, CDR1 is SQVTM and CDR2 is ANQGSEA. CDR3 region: CSVEGGAYGYTF. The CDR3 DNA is TGCAGCGTCGAAGGGGGAGCCTATGGCTACACCTTC.

CDR3 sequence: CASSSQAGTVHNEQFF. CDR3 in DNA: TGTGCCAGCAGCTCCCAGGCCGGGACAGTACACAATGAGCAGTTCTTC. This chain links TRBV7-3 with TRBJ2-1; 7 positions match TRBD1. Germline CDR1 reads SGHTA; CDR2 reads FQGTGA. This CDR3 has 16 amino acids. Trimming took 4 bases from V and 5 from J; bases not matched to a gene: 11.

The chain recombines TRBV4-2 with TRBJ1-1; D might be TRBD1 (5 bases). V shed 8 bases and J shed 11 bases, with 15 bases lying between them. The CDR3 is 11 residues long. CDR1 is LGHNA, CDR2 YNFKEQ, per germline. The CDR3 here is CASQSFKGAFF. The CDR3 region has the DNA TGTGCCAGCCAATCCTTTAAGGGGGCTTTCTTT.

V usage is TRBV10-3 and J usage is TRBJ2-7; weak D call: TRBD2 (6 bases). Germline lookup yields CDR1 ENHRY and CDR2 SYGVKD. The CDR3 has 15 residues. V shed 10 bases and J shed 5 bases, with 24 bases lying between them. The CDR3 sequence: CATHPAVGGPNEQYF. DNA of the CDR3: TGTGCCACCCACCCGGCAGTGGGAGGTCCAAACGAGCAGTACTTC.

The CDR3 sequence: CASSDPQGGATEAFF. The CDR3 region has the DNA TGCGCCAGCAGTGACCCACAGGGGGGGGCTACTGAAGCTTTCTTT. The chain employs TRBV10-2 and TRBJ1-1, with TRBD1 matching 8 bases. Germline CDR1 and CDR2: WSHSY and SAAADI. Germline trimming cut 3 bases from V and 5 bases from J; bases unmatched to any gene: 8. The CDR3 sequence is 15 residues long.

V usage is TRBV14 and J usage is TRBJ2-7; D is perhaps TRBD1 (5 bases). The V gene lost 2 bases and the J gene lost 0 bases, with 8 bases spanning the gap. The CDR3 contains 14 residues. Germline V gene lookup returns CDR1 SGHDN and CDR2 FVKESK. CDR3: CASSQNQGSYEQYF. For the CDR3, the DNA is TGTGCCAGCAGCCAAAATCAGGGCTCCTACGAGCAGTACTTC.

The CDR3 here is CASSAVGGYEQYF. The CDR3, as DNA: TGTGCCAGCAGCGCAGTGGGGGGCTACGAGCAGTACTTC. V usage is TRBV7-9 and J usage is TRBJ2-7, with D perhaps TRBD2 (6 bases). The CDR3 has 13 amino acids. Germline V gene sequence: CDR1 SEHNR, CDR2 FQNEAQ (reference sequence). V was cut by 5 bases and J by 3 bases, with 11 bases left in between.

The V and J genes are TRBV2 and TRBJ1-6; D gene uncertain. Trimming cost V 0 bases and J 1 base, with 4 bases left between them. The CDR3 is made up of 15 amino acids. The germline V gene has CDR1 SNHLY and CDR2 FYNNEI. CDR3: CASSEARSYNSPLHF. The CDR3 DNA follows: TGTGCCAGCAGTGAAGCGCGGTCCTATAATTCACCCCTCCACTTT.

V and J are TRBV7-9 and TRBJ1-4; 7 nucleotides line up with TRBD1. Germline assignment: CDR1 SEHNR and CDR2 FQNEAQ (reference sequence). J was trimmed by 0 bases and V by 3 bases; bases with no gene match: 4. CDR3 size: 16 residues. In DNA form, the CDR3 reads TGTGCCAGCAGCTTCGGGCAGGGGGCAACTAATGAAAAACTGTTTTTT. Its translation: CASSFGQGATNEKLFF.

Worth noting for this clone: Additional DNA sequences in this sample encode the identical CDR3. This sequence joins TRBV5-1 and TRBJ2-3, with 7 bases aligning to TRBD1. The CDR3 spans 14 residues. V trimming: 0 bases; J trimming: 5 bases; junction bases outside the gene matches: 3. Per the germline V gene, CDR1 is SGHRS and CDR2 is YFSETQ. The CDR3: CASSLGQGVDTQYF. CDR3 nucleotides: TGCGCCAGCAGCTTGGGGCAGGGGGTAGATACGCAGTATTTT.

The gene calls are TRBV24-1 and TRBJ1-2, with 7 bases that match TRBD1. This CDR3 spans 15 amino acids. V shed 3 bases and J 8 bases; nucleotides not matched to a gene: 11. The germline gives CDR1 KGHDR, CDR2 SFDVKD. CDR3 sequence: CATSDPYTGVHGYTF. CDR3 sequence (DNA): TGTGCCACCAGTGATCCGTATACAGGGGTTCACGGCTACACCTTC.

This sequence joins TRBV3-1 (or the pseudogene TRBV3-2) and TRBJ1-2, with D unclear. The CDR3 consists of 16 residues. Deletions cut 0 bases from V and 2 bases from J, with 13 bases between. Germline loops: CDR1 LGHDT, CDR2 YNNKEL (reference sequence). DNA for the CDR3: TGTGCCAGCAGCCAAGACGTTATGACGGGGAACTATGGCTACACCTTC. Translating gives CASSQDVMTGNYGYTF.

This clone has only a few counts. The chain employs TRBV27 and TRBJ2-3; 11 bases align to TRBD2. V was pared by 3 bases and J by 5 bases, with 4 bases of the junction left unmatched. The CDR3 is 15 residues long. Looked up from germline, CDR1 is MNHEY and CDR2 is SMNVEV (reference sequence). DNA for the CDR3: TGTGCCAGCAGTTTGGAGACTAGCGGGAAAGATACGCAGTATTTT. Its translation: CASSLETSGKDTQYF.

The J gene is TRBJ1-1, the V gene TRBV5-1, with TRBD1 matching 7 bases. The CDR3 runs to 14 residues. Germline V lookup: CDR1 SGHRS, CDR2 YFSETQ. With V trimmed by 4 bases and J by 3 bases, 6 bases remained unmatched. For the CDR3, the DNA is TGCGCCAGCAGCGCTACAGGGGAAGACACTGAAGCTTTCTTT. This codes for CASSATGEDTEAFF.

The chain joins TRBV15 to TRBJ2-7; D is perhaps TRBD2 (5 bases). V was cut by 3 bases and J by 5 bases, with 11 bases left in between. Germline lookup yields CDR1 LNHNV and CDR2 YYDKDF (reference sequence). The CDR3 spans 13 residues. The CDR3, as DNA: TGTGCCACCAGCAGGTTCGGAGGAAACGAGCAGTACTTC. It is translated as CATSRFGGNEQYF.

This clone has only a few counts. The chain's CDR3 is CASSQDRDTIVQYF. The CDR3 nucleotides are TGCGCCAGCAGCCAAGACCGGGACACCATCGTTCAGTACTTC. The chain carries TRBV4-1 and TRBJ2-4; D possibly corresponds to TRBD1 (6 bases). CDR1 is MGHRA, CDR2 YSYEKL, per germline. This CDR3 region has 14 residues. V was cut by 0 bases and J by 11 bases, with 14 bases left in between.

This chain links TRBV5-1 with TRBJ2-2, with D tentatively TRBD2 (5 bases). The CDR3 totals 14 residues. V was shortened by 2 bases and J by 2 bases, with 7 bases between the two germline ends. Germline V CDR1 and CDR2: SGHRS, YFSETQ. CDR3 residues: CASSFRGNTGELFF. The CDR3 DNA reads TGCGCCAGCAGCTTTCGGGGAAACACCGGGGAGCTGTTTTTT.

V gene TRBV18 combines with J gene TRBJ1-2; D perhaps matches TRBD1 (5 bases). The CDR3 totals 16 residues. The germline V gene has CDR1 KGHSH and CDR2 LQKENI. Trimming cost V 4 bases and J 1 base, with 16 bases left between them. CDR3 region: CASSQSIGQGNYGYTF. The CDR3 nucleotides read TGTGCCAGCTCACAATCGATCGGGCAGGGTAACTATGGCTACACCTTC. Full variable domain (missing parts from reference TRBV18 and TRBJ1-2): NAGVMQNPRHLVRRRGQEARLRCSPMKGHSHVYWYRQLPEEGLKFMVYLQKENIIDESGMPKERFSAEFPKEGPSILRIQQVVRGDSAAYFCASSQSIGQGNYGYTFGSGTRLTVV.

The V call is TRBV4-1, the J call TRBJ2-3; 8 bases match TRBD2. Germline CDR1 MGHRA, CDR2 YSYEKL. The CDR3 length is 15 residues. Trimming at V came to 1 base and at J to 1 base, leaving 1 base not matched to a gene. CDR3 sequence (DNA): TGCGCCAGCAGCCAAGGGCGGGGGGGCACAGATACGCAGTATTTT. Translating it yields CASSQGRGGTDTQYF.